The sequence of this TCR beta chain was determined in a study of Ad26.COV2.S vaccination and SARS-CoV-2 variants. Points from the study as a whole: Participants in the vaccine arm had higher spike-specific TCR breadth; placebo recipients had lower. Vaccinated and placebo-treated recipients had similar non-spike TCR breadth. Vaccinees reportedly had broad spike-specific CD8+ and CD4+ T cell responses.

The ends lost 6 bases at V and 3 bases at J; junction bases unmatched: 13. The germline V gene has CDR1 SGDLS and CDR2 YYNGEE. CDR3 length: 16 residues. About this clone: Its antigen is as yet unknown.

Treatment of the sample: 19 received Ad26.COV2.S at low or high dose, single or two shots; about 5 received placebo; per-sample allocation not given. Following the first vaccine or placebo injection, samples were taken on day 63. An Ad26 vector that expressed Wuhan-strain SARS-CoV-2 spike constituted the vaccine. Repertoires were generated with immunoSEQ multiplex PCR, while TCRdb's copy carries only in-frame clones and drops some. The data contain approximately 500,000 clones, around 85% of them singletons. The chain combines TRBV9 with TRBJ1-2; 8 bases map to TRBD1. This receptor was identified in a person between 18 and 65 years old who received the Ad26.COV2.S COVID-19 vaccine or a placebo. The sample consisted of peripheral blood, taken in a trial of Ad26.COV2.S vaccine versus placebo. The CDR3, as DNA: TGTGCCAGCACCTTAGGACAGGGCGGGGGACACTATGGCTACACCTTC. This translates into CASTLGQGGGHYGYTF.